The sequence of this TCR beta chain was determined in a study of T cell changes during pregnancy in multiple sclerosis. The assay was immunoSEQ multiplex PCR, and TCRdb's table has in-frame clones only and misses some. The sample carries 55,000 to 65,000 clones, 90% to 95% recorded once. The CDR3 loop spans 11 amino acids. The germline V and J ends were trimmed by 4 bases and 2 bases, with 5 bases remaining between them. Germline loops: CDR1 GTSNPN, CDR2 SVGIG (reference sequence). The receptor was derived from a female donor with multiple sclerosis, enrolled in a pregnancy study. This rearrangement joins TRBV30 to TRBJ1-2; D unresolved. The material was peripheral blood, obtained after pregnancy. CDR3 region: CAWTQNYGYTF. CDR3 in DNA: TGTGCCTGGACACAGAACTATGGCTACACCTTC.